Included here is one TCR beta chain sequence, with context. Its binding antigen is unknown. The sample holds no much larger clone one base away, and base qualities are not on file. Patients with a history of autoimmune disease or receiving systemic immunosuppression were excluded from the trial. In every dose cohort, peripheral blood was drawn for TCR sequencing at baseline, cycle 4 day 1, and cycle 7 day 1. Samples were obtained from an open-label, multicenter, first-in-human phase I dose-escalation trial of ivuxolimab. Adults with locally advanced or metastatic melanoma, renal cell, hepatocellular, or head and neck squamous cell carcinoma were enrolled in the trial. Before TCR sequencing, CD4+ and CD8+ T cells were separately sorted from peripheral blood. This sample stems from a study of OX40 agonist ivuxolimab in advanced cancers. Some background on the complete study: Ivuxolimab, which targeted the costimulatory receptor OX40 (CD134), was an agonistic, fully human IgG2 monoclonal antibody. Peripheral TCRbeta sequencing aimed to test whether ivuxolimab altered TCR sequence diversity and caused clonal T-cell expansion. The paper describes the monotherapy dose-escalation part (N = 52 patients) of the phase I trial of ivuxolimab. Prior anti-PD-1, anti-PD-L1 or anti-CTLA-4 therapy was permitted, and checkpoint inhibitors had been received by 30% to 40% of dose-escalation patients. Intravenous ivuxolimab was administered to patients every 2 weeks at six dose levels: 0.01, 0.1, 0.3, 1.5, 3 and 10 mg/kg. The dose-escalation cohort was approximately 83% male with a mean age of roughly 60 years, ranging from roughly 23 to 80. Of the approximately 50 dose-escalation patients, hepatocellular carcinoma was present in about 20, melanoma in roughly 15, renal cell carcinoma in 9 and head and neck cancer in 9. Partial responses were achieved by three dose-escalation patients, of whom one had hepatocellular carcinoma and two had cutaneous melanoma.

For sequencing of the TCRbeta CDR3 region, genomic DNA was extracted from the sorted cells. The immunoSEQ Assay was used to sequence the TCRbeta CDR3 regions. The immuneACCESS repertoire file appears here via TCRdb, limited to in-frame rearrangements. These files lack a portion of the clones; in checked studies, under half of the deficit traces to unresolved V genes, and the cause of the others is not known. The table for this sample lists 45,000 to 65,000 clones; 79% of them were counted only once. The ten most abundant clones make up approximately 2.3% of the sample. Paper-wide results and their limitations: After ivuxolimab, more expanded clones were found on average in CD8+ T cells than in CD4+ T cells. At doses of 0.1 to 3.0 mg/kg, clonal expansion of both CD4+ and CD8+ blood T cells was observed from baseline to week 6. Low levels of normalized T-cell clonal expansion were also seen in some nonresponding patients. The antigen specificity of the clonally expanded peripheral T cells was not determined. In partial responders in the 0.1-3.0 mg/kg groups, normalized peripheral clonal expansion was found to be among the lowest, especially among CD8+ T cells.

The germline V gene (reference sequence) provides CDR1 SGHNT and CDR2 YYREEE. Compared with germline, V lacks 1 base and J lacks 4 bases; bases without a gene match: 4. Measured from the cysteine to the phenylalanine, the CDR3 is 15 residues long. Only the CDR3 part of the read is kept: 45 bases, read in frame from the first base. The sequenced sample was CD4+ or CD8+ T cells sorted from blood, obtained in a trial of the OX40 agonist ivuxolimab. This TCR came from an adult with an advanced solid tumor such as melanoma, head and neck, liver or kidney cancer. The chain is made from TRBV5-4 and TRBJ2-5; 10 of the junction bases match TRBD2. CDR3 sequence: CASSLNLAGAETQYF. At the DNA level, the sequence is TGTGCCAGCAGCTTGAATCTAGCGGGAGCAGAGACCCAGTACTTC.